This T cell receptor beta chain was recovered during a study of regulatory T cells in long-lasting Graves disease. Notes on the study in general: The study found persistent patients shared more public clonotypes (over 2,500) than new patients (approximately 970).

Arm-PCR with iRepertoire HTBI primers amplified the CDR3 regions for these TCR beta libraries. TCRdb used MiXCR to reprocess the multiplex PCR reads, holding one entry per CDR3 protein. The sample includes hundreds of thousands of distinct CDR3 sequences, roughly a sixth of them seen just once. The germline CDR1 and CDR2 sequences are ENHRY and SYGVKD. Trimming took off 11 bases at V and 6 bases at J, with 22 bases between the two ends. CDR3 length: 15 amino acids. This clonotype was detected a few times. Its cognate antigen is unknown. Specified time point: newly diagnosed GD, antithyroid drugs for less than 3 months. After RNA was extracted from PBMCs, the TCR library was made from it. The data also belong to a second study, concerning T cells in Graves' hyperthyroidism and ophthalmopathy.

The source material was peripheral blood mononuclear cells (PBMCs), sampled at new diagnosis, from a patient treated with antithyroid drugs. This receptor was obtained from a middle-aged man with Graves disease. V gene TRBV10-3 combines with J gene TRBJ1-4; D is possibly TRBD1 (5 bases). CDR3 sequence reads: CASTGASGSDEKLFF. Written as DNA, the CDR3 is TGTGCCTCCACTGGCGCCTCAGGGTCCGATGAAAAACTGTTTTTT.